The 30 T cell receptor beta chains presented below share a single source sample, sequenced in a study of cytomegalovirus exposure and HLA in healthy donors. The PCR ran on 60 Vbeta and 13 Jbeta primers. Assay: immunoSEQ multiplex PCR; the TCRdb copy retains only in-frame clones and omits some. The data contain 150,000 or so clones, over 70% of them singletons. Specimen: PBMCs. Source of these receptors: a woman in her forties in good health and CMV-seropositive.

Worth noting for this clone: The junction and the germline gene differ at one end; a read error may be behind it. The same CDR3 arises from other DNA sequences in this sample as well. This chain links TRBV6-1 with TRBJ2-5; D unclear. CDR1 MNHNS and CDR2 SASEGT come from the germline V gene. The CDR3 runs 14 residues. CDR3 nucleotides: TGTGCTAGCAGTTTGCTAAACCCCCAAGAGACCCAGTACTTC. Amino acid sequence: CASSLLNPQETQYF.

This clone was detected only a few times. V and J are TRBV5-1 and TRBJ1-1; 9 bases align to TRBD1. Looked up from germline, CDR1 is SGHRS and CDR2 is YFSETQ. V was pared by 4 bases and J by 1 base, with 5 bases of the junction left unmatched. This CDR3 has 15 residues. CDR3 in DNA: TGCGCCAGCAGCAACAGGGGGCGTACGAACACTGAAGCTTTCTTT. Amino acids: CASSNRGRTNTEAFF.

A remark on this clone: A read error may account for a junction end that differs from germline. The gene calls are TRBV7-9 and TRBJ1-2; 7 bases are a match to TRBD1. In germline, CDR1 is SEHNR, CDR2 FQNEAQ (reference sequence). This CDR3 is 12 amino acids long. In DNA, the CDR3 is TGTTCCAGCAGCTTAGGGGGCCATGACTACACCTTC. Its translation is CSSSLGGHDYTF.

This clone has only a few counts. This chain uses TRBV7-9 with TRBJ1-2; the match to TRBD1 covers 7 bases. The J segment lost 3 bases and the V segment lost 2 bases, leaving 12 bases of the junction unmatched. CDR3 length: 17 residues. Germline assignment: CDR1 SEHNR and CDR2 FQNEAQ (reference sequence). The CDR3 coding sequence is TGTGCCAGCAGCTTAAACTCGGCAGGGGGTTTTTACTATGGCTACACCTTC. This sequence encodes CASSLNSAGGFYYGYTF.

The chain combines TRBV6-1 with TRBJ2-7; weak D call: TRBD2 (5 bases). Trimming stripped 4 bases from V and 6 bases from J, with 10 bases between. From germline, CDR1 is MNHNS and CDR2 SASEGT. The CDR3 spans 12 residues. This chain's CDR3 is CASSGLEGEQYF. Here the CDR3 DNA reads TGTGCCAGCAGTGGCCTAGAGGGCGAGCAGTACTTC.

V gene TRBV19 combines with J gene TRBJ1-5; TRBD1 is a possible D gene (6 bases). Trimming shortened V by 3 bases and J by 5 bases, and 11 bases separated the two germline ends. Germline loops: CDR1 LNHDA, CDR2 SQIVND (reference sequence). CDR3 length: 14 amino acids. CDR3 sequence (DNA): TGTGCCAGTAGTATTGGACAGAACTATCAGCCCCAGCATTTT. This gives the protein CASSIGQNYQPQHF.

This clone was seen a few times. The V call is TRBV2, the J call TRBJ1-5; perhaps TRBD1 as D (5 bases). This CDR3 is built from 14 residues. V was shortened by 8 bases and J by 3 bases, with 14 bases between the two germline ends. Germline CDR1 and CDR2: SNHLY and FYNNEI. The CDR3 loop reads CASQAGAANQPQHF. For the CDR3, the DNA is TGTGCCAGCCAGGCTGGGGCAGCCAATCAGCCCCAGCATTTT.

The chain uses TRBV10-3 and TRBJ1-3, with D uncertain. The V end lost 6 bases, the J end lost 0 bases, and 9 bases lay between the germline ends. The CDR3 sequence is 14 residues long. Germline loops: CDR1 ENHRY, CDR2 SYGVKD. For the CDR3, the DNA is TGTGCCATCAGGGGAGACTACTCTGGAAACACCATATATTTT. Its translation: CAIRGDYSGNTIYF.

The chain recombines TRBV28 with TRBJ1-5, with D maybe TRBD1 (5 bases). From germline, CDR1 is MDHEN and CDR2 SYDVKM. Deletions cut 2 bases from V and 1 base from J, with 12 bases between. CDR3 length: 16 amino acids. The CDR3 coding sequence is TGTGCCAGCAGTTTAATTGGCAGGGCAAGCAATCAGCCCCAGCATTTT. Its translation is CASSLIGRASNQPQHF.

The chain links TRBV2 to TRBJ1-6; TRBD1 agrees at 11 bases. Germline V CDR1 and CDR2: SNHLY, FYNNEI. V was pared by 7 bases and J by 9 bases, with 2 bases of the junction left unmatched. This CDR3 has 13 amino acids. The CDR3 nucleotides read TGTGCCAGCACTGGGACAGGGGGTTCACCCCTCCACTTT. Residues: CASTGTGGSPLHF.

J is TRBJ2-7 and V is TRBV5-4; D unresolved. There are 14 residues in the CDR3. Per germline, CDR1 SGHNT and CDR2 YYREEE (reference sequence). The V end was cut by 4 bases, the J end by 6 bases, with 17 bases between. The CDR3 nucleotides are TGTGCCAGCAGCGACCAGCGTGTGTCGGGCGAGCAGTACTTC. It translates to CASSDQRVSGEQYF.

The chain joins TRBV21-1 to TRBJ1-1; the tabulated D call, TRBD1, remains unverified against the DNA. TRBV21-1 is flagged as a pseudogene. CDR3 length equals 15 residues. CDR3 residues: CASSKDRGRSTEAFF. The CDR3 coding sequence is TGTGCCAGCAGCAAAGACAGGGGGCGAAGTACTGAAGCTTTCTTT.

This chain connects TRBV5-5 to TRBJ1-2; 9 bases agree with TRBD1. The trim removed 0 bases at V and 5 bases at J, leaving 8 bases unmatched. The CDR3 spans 16 residues. Germline V gene lookup returns CDR1 SGHKS and CDR2 YYEKEE (reference sequence). CDR3 bases: TGTGCCAGCAGCTTGGAGGGGGACAGGGTCGGATATGGCTACACCTTC. Protein product: CASSLEGDRVGYGYTF.

The chain combines TRBV18 with TRBJ1-3; 8 bases match TRBD1. The CDR3 covers 16 residues. The germline gives CDR1 KGHSH, CDR2 LQKENI. The V gene end was trimmed by 3 bases and the J gene end by 1 base; junction bases not matched to a gene: 5. The CDR3 is CASSPTDRASGNTIYF. The CDR3 nucleotides read TGTGCCAGCTCACCTACGGACAGGGCATCTGGAAACACCATATATTTT.

The rearrangement uses TRBV9 and TRBJ2-3, with D unclear. CDR1 SGDLS and CDR2 YYNGEE come from the germline V gene. The ends were cut back, 3 bases at V and 4 bases at J, with 24 bases in the middle. This CDR3 spans 18 amino acids. CDR3 region: CASSASSRRSLSPDTQYF. The CDR3 bases are TGTGCCAGCAGCGCAAGTAGTAGAAGGAGTTTATCGCCAGATACGCAGTATTTT.

V is TRBV15 and J is TRBJ1-1; no firm D call. The CDR3 loop spans 13 amino acids. Trimming took 3 bases from V and 6 from J, leaving 11 bases between them. CDR1 LNHNV and CDR2 YYDKDF come from the germline V gene (reference sequence). CDR3 region: CATSSGVSAEAFF. DNA for the CDR3: TGTGCCACCAGCAGCGGGGTTAGCGCTGAAGCTTTCTTT.

This chain joins TRBV6-5 and TRBJ2-1, with D maybe TRBD1 (6 bases). This CDR3 spans 15 amino acids. Germline CDR1 and CDR2: MNHEY and SVGAGI. V lost 7 bases and J lost 4, with 17 bases in between. The CDR3 region is CASKSWTAKYNEQFF. The CDR3 DNA follows: TGTGCCAGCAAATCCTGGACAGCGAAATACAATGAGCAGTTCTTC.

The rearrangement joins TRBV9 to TRBJ1-2; unclear D gene. Trimming cost V 0 bases and J 4 bases, with 13 bases left between them. Germline V gives CDR1 SGDLS, CDR2 YYNGEE. This CDR3 region has 15 residues. CDR3 protein: CASSVGWGGSYGYTF. For the CDR3, the DNA is TGTGCCAGCAGCGTAGGATGGGGTGGGAGCTATGGCTACACCTTC.

A note on this clone: One end of the junction is discordant with germline, which a read error may explain. This chain connects TRBV28 to TRBJ2-1; no clear D. Germline CDR1 is MDHEN and CDR2 is SYDVKM. CDR3 size: 13 residues. CDR3 in amino acids: CASSPRTYNERFF. For the CDR3, the DNA is TGTGCCAGCAGTCCCAGAACATACAATGAGCGGTTCTTC.

V is TRBV6-5 and J is TRBJ1-4; 7 nucleotides agree with TRBD1. Germline assignment: CDR1 MNHEY and CDR2 SVGAGI. Losses at the gene ends were 4 bases for V and 10 bases for J; bases not matched to a gene: 9. CDR3 size: 14 residues. The CDR3: CASSLGQGVGKLFF. For the CDR3, the DNA is TGTGCCAGCAGTTTGGGGCAGGGGGTAGGAAAACTGTTTTTT.

This chain links TRBV28 with TRBJ2-7; TRBD2 agrees at 9 bases. Germline trimming cut 4 bases from V and 2 bases from J; bases unmatched to any gene: 12. Germline V gives CDR1 MDHEN, CDR2 SYDVKM. The CDR3 has 17 residues. The CDR3 DNA reads TGTGCCAGCAGTTGGGGGACCAGCGGGGGGCTGACCTACGAGCAGTACTTC. It translates to CASSWGTSGGLTYEQYF.

The chain recombines TRBV5-1 with TRBJ1-1; D is possibly TRBD1 (6 bases). The germline gives CDR1 SGHRS, CDR2 YFSETQ. CDR3 length: 15 amino acids. V was cut by 4 bases and J by 0 bases, with 13 bases left in between. CDR3 in DNA: TGCGCCAGCAGCCCCTCAGGGGCGGTGAACACTGAAGCTTTCTTT. Translation: CASSPSGAVNTEAFF.

In this sample, this clone turned up once. This rearrangement joins TRBV30 to TRBJ2-5; 7 bases are shared with TRBD1. Looked up from germline, CDR1 is GTSNPN and CDR2 is SVGIG (reference sequence). J was trimmed by 0 bases and V by 3 bases; bases with no gene match: 4. The length of the CDR3 is 14 residues. The CDR3 DNA follows: TGTGCCTGGAGCGGGACAGTGTACCAAGAGACCCAGTACTTC. Its translation is CAWSGTVYQETQYF.

The chain recombines TRBV7-8 with TRBJ2-7; TRBD1 aligns across 8 bases. This CDR3 is built from 13 residues. CDR1 SGHVS and CDR2 FQNEAQ come from the germline V gene. With 5 bases clipped from V and 3 bases from J, the junction kept 3 bases outside the gene matches. DNA of the CDR3: TGTGCCAGCAGCCAGGGGGCGGTCTACGAGCAGTACTTC. Protein product: CASSQGAVYEQYF.

This chain links TRBV18 with TRBJ1-2, with D maybe TRBD1 (5 bases). CDR3 length: 15 residues. Germline V gives CDR1 KGHSH, CDR2 LQKENI. Trimming stripped 0 bases from V and 3 bases from J, with 11 bases between. For the CDR3, the DNA is TGTGCCAGCTCACCACCATCCAGGGCTGACTATGGCTACACCTTC. Translation gives CASSPPSRADYGYTF.

The chain combines TRBV7-2 with TRBJ1-3, with a tentative D call TRBD1 (6 bases). Germline CDR1 SGHTA, CDR2 FQGNSA. The ends were cut back, 0 bases at V and 4 bases at J, with 16 bases in the middle. The CDR3 length is 17 residues. This CDR3 is CASSLAQQGVSGNTIYF. The CDR3 bases are TGTGCCAGCAGCTTAGCGCAACAGGGAGTCTCAGGAAACACCATATATTTT.

The chain employs TRBV5-1 and TRBJ1-4; TRBD1 matches 9 bases. Germline trimming cut 4 bases from V and 7 bases from J; bases unmatched to any gene: 5. This CDR3 is 14 amino acids long. CDR1 and CDR2 (germline): SGHRS, YFSETQ. CDR3 in DNA: TGCGCCAGCAGCCCTGACAGGGGGGGTGAAAAACTGTTTTTT. This encodes CASSPDRGGEKLFF.

The chain joins TRBV4-2 to TRBJ1-2, with D possibly being TRBD1 (5 bases). Germline CDR1 LGHNA, CDR2 YNFKEQ. This CDR3 has 14 residues. V was pared by 1 base and J by 3 bases, with 9 bases between. The CDR3 DNA follows: TGTGCCAGCAGCCAAGCTGACAGCGACTATGGCTACACCTTC. Protein: CASSQADSDYGYTF.

The chain carries TRBV30 and TRBJ1-5; a weak D match, TRBD1 (5 bases). The germline V gene encodes CDR1 GTSNPN and CDR2 SVGIG (reference sequence). The CDR3 contains 15 residues. Trimming took off 3 bases at V and 2 bases at J, with 14 bases between the two ends. The CDR3 here is CAWSQSPGGNQPQHF. For the CDR3, the DNA is TGTGCCTGGAGCCAGAGTCCGGGGGGCAATCAGCCCCAGCATTTT.

The chain joins TRBV11-2 to TRBJ2-2; 8 nucleotides match TRBD1. With V trimmed by 5 bases and J by 2 bases, 7 bases remained unmatched. The length of the CDR3 is 16 residues. Germline V gene lookup returns CDR1 SGHAT and CDR2 FQNNGV. CDR3 nucleotide sequence: TGTGCCAGCAGCAAAGACAGGGGTGCTAACACCGGGGAGCTGTTTTTT. This gives the protein CASSKDRGANTGELFF. Together with reference TRBV11-2 and TRBJ2-2, the CDR3 gives the full variable domain: EAGVAQSPRYKIIEKRQSVAFWCNPISGHATLYWYQQILGQGPKLLIQFQNNGVVDDSQLPKDRFSAERLKGVDSTLKIQPAKLEDSAVYLCASSKDRGANTGELFFGEGSRLTVL.